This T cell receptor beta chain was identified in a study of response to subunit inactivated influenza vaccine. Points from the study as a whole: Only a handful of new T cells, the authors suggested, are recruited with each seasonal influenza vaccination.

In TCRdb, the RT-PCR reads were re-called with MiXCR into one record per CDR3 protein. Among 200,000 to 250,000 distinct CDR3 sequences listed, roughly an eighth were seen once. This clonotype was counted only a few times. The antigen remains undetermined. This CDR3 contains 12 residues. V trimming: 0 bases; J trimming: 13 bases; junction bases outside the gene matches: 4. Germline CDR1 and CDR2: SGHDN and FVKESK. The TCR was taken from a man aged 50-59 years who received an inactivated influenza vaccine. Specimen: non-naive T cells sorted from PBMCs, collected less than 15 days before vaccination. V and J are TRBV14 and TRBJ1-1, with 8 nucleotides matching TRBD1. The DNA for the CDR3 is TGTGCCAGCAGCCAAGATCGGACAGGGTTTTTCTTT. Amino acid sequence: CASSQDRTGFFF.